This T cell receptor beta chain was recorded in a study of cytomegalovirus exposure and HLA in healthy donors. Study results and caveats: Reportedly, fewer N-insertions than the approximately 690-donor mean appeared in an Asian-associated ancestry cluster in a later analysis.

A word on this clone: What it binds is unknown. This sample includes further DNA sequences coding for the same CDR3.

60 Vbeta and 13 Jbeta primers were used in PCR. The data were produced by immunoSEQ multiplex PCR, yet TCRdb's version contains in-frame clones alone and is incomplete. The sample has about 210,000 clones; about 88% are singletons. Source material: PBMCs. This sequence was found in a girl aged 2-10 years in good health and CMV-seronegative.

The CDR3 DNA is TGTGCCAGCAGCTTGGGAGGAGGTAATGAAAAACTGTTTTTT. Its protein is CASSLGGGNEKLFF. This chain connects TRBV5-4 to TRBJ1-4; D call uncertain. Trimming stripped 0 bases from V and 4 bases from J, with 7 bases between. Germline CDR1 and CDR2: SGHNT and YYREEE (reference sequence). The CDR3 contains 14 residues.